This TCR beta chain was documented in a study of control samples from healthy donors and cancer patients. Libraries were prepared by immunoSEQ multiplex PCR; TCRdb keeps only in-frame clonotypes and omits some of them. The sample records roughly 120,000 clones, approximately 90% being singletons. Germline trimming cut 8 bases from V and 1 base from J; bases unmatched to any gene: 5. The CDR3 contains 15 residues. The V gene's germline CDR1 is MNHEY and CDR2 SVGAGI. This clone was seen more than once but under ten times. This TCR was sampled from a human donor in good health. The donor label of this sample is uncertain. Sequencing was done on a sample of blood. The chain employs TRBV6-5 and TRBJ2-3; 11 bases fit TRBD2. CDR3 coding DNA: TGTGCCAGCCGCCTGGGACTAGCGGGCACAGATACGCAGTATTTT. Amino acid sequence: CASRLGLAGTDTQYF.